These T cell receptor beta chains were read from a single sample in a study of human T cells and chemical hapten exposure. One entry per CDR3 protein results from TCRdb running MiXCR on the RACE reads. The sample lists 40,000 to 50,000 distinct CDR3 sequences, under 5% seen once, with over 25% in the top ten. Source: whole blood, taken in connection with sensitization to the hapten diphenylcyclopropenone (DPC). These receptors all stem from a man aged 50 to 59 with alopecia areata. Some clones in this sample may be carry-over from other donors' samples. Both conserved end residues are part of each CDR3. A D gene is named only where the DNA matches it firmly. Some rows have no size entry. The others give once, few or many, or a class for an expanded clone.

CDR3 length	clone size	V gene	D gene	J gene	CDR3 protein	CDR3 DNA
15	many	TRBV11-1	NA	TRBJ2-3	CASSLGRAGADTQYF	TGTGCCAGCAGCTTAGGCCGAGCCGGGGCAGATACGCAGTATTTT
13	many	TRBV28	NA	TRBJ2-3	CASSPQSTDTQYF	TGTGCCAGCAGTCCCCAGAGCACAGATACGCAGTATTTT
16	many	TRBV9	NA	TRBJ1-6	CASSPDRSSYNSPLHF	TGTGCCAGCAGCCCCGACAGGAGCTCCTATAATTCACCCCTCCACTTT
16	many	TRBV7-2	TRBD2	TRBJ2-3	CASSSPTSGRPDTQYF	TGTGCCAGCAGCTCCCCGACTAGCGGGAGACCAGATACGCAGTATTTT
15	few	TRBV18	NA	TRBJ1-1	CASSPQGDRGTEAFF	TGTGCCAGCTCACCACAGGGGGATCGCGGCACTGAAGCTTTCTTT
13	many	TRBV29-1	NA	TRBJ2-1	CSVTLQGYNEQFF	TGCAGCGTCACATTACAGGGATACAATGAGCAGTTCTTC
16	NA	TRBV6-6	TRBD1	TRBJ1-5	CASTLTGRSSNQPQHF	TGTGCCAGCACGTTGACAGGGAGGTCAAGCAATCAGCCCCAGCATTTT
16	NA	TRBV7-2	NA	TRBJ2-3	CASSSQGGSYTDTQYF	TGTGCCAGCAGCTCCCAGGGGGGCTCCTACACAGATACGCAGTATTTT
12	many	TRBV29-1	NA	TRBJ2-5	CSVLRDEETQYF	TGCAGCGTGTTGCGGGACGAAGAGACCCAGTACTTC
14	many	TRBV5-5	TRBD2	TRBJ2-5	CASSLGTSGIGQYF	TGTGCCAGCAGCTTAGGGACTAGCGGGATAGGCCAGTACTTC
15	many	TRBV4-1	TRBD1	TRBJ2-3	CASSPPRGHGDTQYF	TGCGCCAGCAGCCCCCCCAGGGGGCATGGAGATACGCAGTATTTT
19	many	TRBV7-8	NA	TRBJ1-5	CASRREVGPLRDGDQPQHF	TGTGCCAGCAGACGGGAGGTTGGCCCCTTACGGGACGGTGATCAGCCCCAGCATTTT
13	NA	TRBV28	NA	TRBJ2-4	CASSSPPVVIQYF	TGTGCCAGCAGTTCCCCTCCGGTTGTCATTCAGTACTTC
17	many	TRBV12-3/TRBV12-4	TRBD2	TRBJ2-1	CASSPGLAGGSYNEQFF	TGTGCCAGCAGCCCTGGACTAGCGGGAGGGTCCTACAATGAGCAGTTCTTC
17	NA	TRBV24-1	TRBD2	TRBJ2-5	CATSDEGTSGSPKTQYF	TGTGCCACCAGTGACGAAGGGACTAGCGGGAGTCCAAAGACCCAGTACTTC
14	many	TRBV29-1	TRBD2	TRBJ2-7	CSTDQLGRADEQYF	TGCAGCACGGACCAGTTGGGGAGGGCGGACGAGCAGTACTTC
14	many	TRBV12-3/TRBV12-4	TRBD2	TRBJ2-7	CASSFGTSVYEQYF	TGTGCCAGCAGTTTCGGGACTAGCGTCTACGAGCAGTACTTC
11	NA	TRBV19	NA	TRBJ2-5	CASSIRETQYF	TGTGCCAGTAGTATACGCGAGACCCAGTACTTC
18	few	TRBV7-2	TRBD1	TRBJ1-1	CASSLRAGTGKLNTEAFF	TGTGCCAGCAGCCTCCGCGCCGGGACAGGGAAACTGAACACTGAAGCTTTCTTT
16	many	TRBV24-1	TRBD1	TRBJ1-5	CATSDVGTGGGQPQHF	TGTGCCACCAGTGACGTGGGGACAGGGGGCGGTCAGCCCCAGCATTTT
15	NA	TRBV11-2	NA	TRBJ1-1	CASSLDPSMNTEAFF	TGTGCCAGCAGCTTAGATCCCAGCATGAACACTGAAGCTTTCTTT
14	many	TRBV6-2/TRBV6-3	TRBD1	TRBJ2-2	CASTQTGDTGELFF	TGTGCCAGCACTCAGACAGGGGACACCGGGGAGCTGTTTTTT
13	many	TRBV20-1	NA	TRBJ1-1	CSAERGQNTEAFF	TGCAGTGCTGAGAGAGGCCAGAACACTGAAGCTTTCTTT
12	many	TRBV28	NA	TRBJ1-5	CASSRLGQPQHF	TGTGCCAGCAGTCGGTTGGGTCAGCCCCAGCATTTT
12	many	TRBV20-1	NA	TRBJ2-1	CSASGPYNEQFF	TGCAGTGCTAGTGGGCCGTACAATGAGCAGTTCTTC
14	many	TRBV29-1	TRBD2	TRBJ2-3	CSLRGGARTDTQYF	TGCAGCCTCCGGGGGGGGGCTCGCACAGATACGCAGTATTTT
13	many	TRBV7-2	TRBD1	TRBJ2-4	CASSTGTENIQYF	TGTGCCAGCAGCACGGGGACAGAAAACATTCAGTACTTC
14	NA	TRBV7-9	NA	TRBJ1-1	CASSPWGANTEASF	TGTGCCAGCAGCCCCTGGGGAGCAAACACTGAAGCTTCCTTT
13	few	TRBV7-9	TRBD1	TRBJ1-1	CASSRRGQTEAFF	TGTGCCAGCAGCCGCAGGGGGCAAACTGAAGCTTTCTTT
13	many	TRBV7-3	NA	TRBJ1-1	CASAGNFDTEAFF	TGTGCCAGCGCAGGGAATTTTGACACTGAAGCTTTCTTT
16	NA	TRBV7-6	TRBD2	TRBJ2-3	CASSLGTSGTIDTQYF	TGTGCCAGCAGCTTGGGGACTAGCGGGACGATAGATACGCAGTATTTT
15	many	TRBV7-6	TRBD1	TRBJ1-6	CASSLSRTGDSPLHF	TGTGCCAGCAGCTTAAGTAGGACAGGGGATTCACCCCTCCACTTT
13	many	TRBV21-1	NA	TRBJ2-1	CASSGLAVREQFF	TGTGCCAGCAGCGGGCTAGCGGTGCGTGAGCAGTTCTTC
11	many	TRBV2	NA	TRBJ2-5	CASSLKETQYF	TGTGCCAGCAGCCTGAAAGAGACCCAGTACTTC
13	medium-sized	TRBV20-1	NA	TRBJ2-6	CSARGGGNNVLTF	TGCAGTGCTAGAGGGGGCGGGAACAACGTCCTGACTTTC
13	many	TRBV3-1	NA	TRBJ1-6	CASSQGFNSPLHF	TGTGCCAGCAGCCAAGGGTTTAATTCACCCCTCCACTTT
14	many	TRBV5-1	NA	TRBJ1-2	CASSLARDGESYTF	TGCGCCAGCAGCTTGGCCCGAGACGGAGAGAGCTACACCTTC
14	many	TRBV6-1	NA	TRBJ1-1	CASSLTRGNTEAFF	TGTGCCAGCAGTCTCACACGGGGGAACACTGAAGCTTTCTTT
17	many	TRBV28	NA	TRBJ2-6	CASSLDFGVAGANVLTF	TGTGCCAGCAGTTTAGATTTTGGGGTGGCGGGGGCCAACGTCCTGACTTTC
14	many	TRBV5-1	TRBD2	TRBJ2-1	CASSAGTRHNEQFF	TGCGCCAGCAGCGCCGGGACTAGACACAATGAGCAGTTCTTC
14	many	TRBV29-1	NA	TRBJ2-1	CSVGVWSSYNEQFF	TGCAGCGTTGGGGTGTGGTCCTCCTACAATGAGCAGTTCTTC